A single sample is the source of the 3 T cell receptor beta chains below, sequenced in a study of T cell repertoires in cytomegalovirus infection. Their recognized antigens are unknown. TCRdb re-called the reads with MiXCR, one entry per CDR3 protein. Of 800,000 to 950,000 distinct CDR3 sequences detected, about 33% appear once; the ten largest clones hold under 15%. The specimen comprised cultured CD8+ T cells from PBMCs, sampled from culture after CMV antigen stimulation. The receptors stem from a human donor in good health (CMV status not recorded). Some clones in this sample may be carry-over from other donors' samples.

This clonotype was counted ten times or more. The chain links TRBV7-9 to TRBJ2-1; D call uncertain. V shed 4 bases and J shed 9 bases, with 10 bases lying between them. This CDR3 is built from 12 residues. CDR1 is SEHNR and CDR2 is FQNEAQ in the germline V gene (reference sequence). The CDR3 sequence is CASSSPAGEQFF. DNA for the CDR3: TGTGCCAGCAGCTCCCCGGCCGGTGAGCAGTTCTTC.

This clonotype was seen only a few times. CDR3 amino acids: CASSRLGQGNGELFF. In nucleotides, the CDR3 is TGTGCCAGCAGCCGTCTGGGACAGGGAAACGGGGAGCTGTTTTTT. The chain is built from TRBV7-9 and TRBJ2-2; 9 bases are shared with TRBD1. From germline, CDR1 is SEHNR and CDR2 FQNEAQ (reference sequence). CDR3 length equals 15 residues. J gave up 7 bases and V 5 bases, and 8 bases lay outside the gene matches.

The genes are TRBV20-1 and TRBJ2-7; TRBD2 agrees at 13 bases. V trimming: 1 base; J trimming: 0 bases; junction bases outside the gene matches: 9. Germline V gene data show CDR1 as DFQATT and CDR2 as SNEGSKA (reference sequence). CDR3 size: 18 residues. The CDR3, as DNA: TGCAGTGCTAGAGGACGCGGGACTAGCGGGGTGAGCTCCTACGAGCAGTACGTC. This sequence encodes CSARGRGTSGVSSYEQYV.